The rows below give T cell receptor beta chains drawn from one sample of a study of beta chain features in type 1 diabetes. Profiled with immunoSEQ multiplex PCR; TCRdb holds only in-frame clones, not every one. The table lists fewer than 650,000 clones, less than 20% of them singletons. Sequenced input: naive CD4+ T cells from blood. These TCRs come from a man younger than 35 in good health. The CDR3 runs from the conserved cysteine through the conserved F or W. D genes are given only for firm matches. Size is stated for part of the rows, as once, few or many counts, or as a class when the clone is expanded.

D | size | length | J | V | DNA | CDR3
. | . | 12 | TRBJ1-2 | TRBV2 | TGTGCCAGCGCAGACGATAACTATGGCTACACCTTC | CASADDNYGYTF
. | . | 15 | TRBJ1-5 | TRBV9 | TGTGCCAGCAGCGCGCAGGGTTCTGGGGAACAGCCCCAGCATTTT | CASSAQGSGEQPQHF
. | . | 14 | TRBJ2-2 | TRBV7-2 | TGTGCCAGCAGCAGGGGGATGAACACCGGGGAGCTGTTTTTT | CASSRGMNTGELFF
. | few | 18 | TRBJ1-2 | TRBV7-9 | TGTGCCAGCAGCTTAGCCCCCACCGGGACACGAGCTAACTATGGCTACACCTTC | CASSLAPTGTRANYGYTF
TRBD1 | few | 17 | TRBJ2-1 | TRBV11-2 | TGTGCCAGCAGCTCGGCCCGGGACAGGGGAATCGGTAATGAGCAGTTCTTC | CASSSARDRGIGNEQFF
. | . | 15 | TRBJ2-7 | TRBV5-1 | TGCGCCAGCAGCTTGGTGGAGGTGCCGACCTACGAGCAGTACTTC | CASSLVEVPTYEQYF
TRBD2 | few | 14 | TRBJ2-1 | TRBV19 | TGTGCCAGTAGTATTCGGGGGGGATACAATGAGCAGTTCTTC | CASSIRGGYNEQFF
TRBD2 | once | 17 | TRBJ2-7 | TRBV15 | TGTGCCACCAGCCCCCGGGGTAGCGGGAGAGGCCGCTACGAGCAGTACTTC | CATSPRGSGRGRYEQYF
TRBD2 | . | 16 | TRBJ2-3 | TRBV7-2 | TGTGCCAGCAGCTTGGCCGGACTAGCTAGCACAGATACGCAGTATTTT | CASSLAGLASTDTQYF
. | . | 13 | TRBJ1-5 | TRBV7-9 | TGTGCCAGCAGCTTAGCGGCGGATCAGCCCCAGCATTTT | CASSLAADQPQHF
TRBD1 | few | 15 | TRBJ2-7 | TRBV7-8 | TGTGCCAGCAGCCCCGGGACAGGGGGGTTCTACGAGCAGTACTTC | CASSPGTGGFYEQYF
TRBD1 | few | 15 | TRBJ2-7 | TRBV5-4 | TGTGCCAGCAGCTTGGCCGGACAGGGAGCCTACGAGCAGTACTTC | CASSLAGQGAYEQYF
. | . | 13 | TRBJ1-5 | TRBV5-8 | TGTGCCAGCAGCTTGCTGGGAAATCAGCCCCAGCATTTT | CASSLLGNQPQHF
TRBD2 | few | 12 | TRBJ2-1 | TRBV19 | TGTGCCAGCAGCTCTGGCGGGAGGATTCAGTTCTTC | CASSSGGRIQFF
TRBD2 | few | 16 | TRBJ2-3 | TRBV5-1 | TGCGCCAGCAGGCCCCGACTAGCGGGAGTGACAGATACGCAGTATTTT | CASRPRLAGVTDTQYF
. | . | 13 | TRBJ1-1 | TRBV5-1 | TGCGCCAGCTCCTACCGTGGGAGCACTGAAGCTTTCTTT | CASSYRGSTEAFF
. | . | 15 | TRBJ2-1 | TRBV5-1 | TGCGCCAGCAGCCCCGGCGGGACGATATACAATGAGCAGTTCTTC | CASSPGGTIYNEQFF
TRBD1 | . | 14 | TRBJ2-1 | TRBV5-4 | TGTGCCAGCAGCTCCGGGACAGGGGTCAATGAGCAGTTCTTC | CASSSGTGVNEQFF
. | . | 12 | TRBJ1-1 | TRBV29-1 | TGCAGCGTTCGCAGGGTGGGCGCTGAAGCTTTCTTT | CSVRRVGAEAFF
TRBD1 | few | 16 | TRBJ1-5 | TRBV23-1 | TGCGCCAGCTTGGAGAAGACAGGGGGCATGGGTCAGCCCCAGCATTTT | CASLEKTGGMGQPQHF
TRBD2 | few | 14 | TRBJ2-3 | TRBV19 | TGTGCCAGCCTAGCGGGAGGCGTAGCAGATACGCAGTATTTT | CASLAGGVADTQYF
. | . | 14 | TRBJ2-5 | TRBV9 | TGTGCCAGCAGCGTAGATCTGGCGGAAGAGACCCAGTACTTC | CASSVDLAEETQYF
. | few | 13 | TRBJ2-5 | TRBV5-1 | TGCGCCAGCACCGAGCAGGGGCAAGAGACCCAGTACTTC | CASTEQGQETQYF
. | . | 14 | TRBJ2-7 | TRBV7-3 | TGTGCCAGCAGCTATTCGGGCAGGTCCTACGAGCAGTACTTC | CASSYSGRSYEQYF
. | few | 15 | TRBJ1-2 | TRBV6-5 | TGTGCCAGCAGTTACTCGGTCGCCATAAACTATGGCTACACCTTC | CASSYSVAINYGYTF
. | . | 15 | TRBJ1-5 | TRBV7-2 | TGTGCCAGCAGCTTAGAACAGGGCTCCAATCAGCCCCAGCATTTT | CASSLEQGSNQPQHF
TRBD2 | . | 17 | TRBJ2-1 | TRBV7-9 | TGTGCCAGCAGCTCCCGCGGACTAGCGGGGACCTACAATGAGCAGTTCTTC | CASSSRGLAGTYNEQFF
TRBD2 | . | 16 | TRBJ2-3 | TRBV28 | TGTGCCAGCAGTAAAGGACTAGCGGGAGGGGGAGATACGCAGTATTTT | CASSKGLAGGGDTQYF
TRBD1 | few | 16 | TRBJ2-7 | TRBV4-3 | TGCGCCAGCAGCCAACAATTCGGGACAGGGTTCTACGAGCAGTACTTC | CASSQQFGTGFYEQYF
. | few | 10 | TRBJ2-5 | TRBV20-1 | TGCAGTGCTTTTACAGAGACCCAGTACTTC | CSAFTETQYF
. | few | 15 | TRBJ2-5 | TRBV5-4 | TGTGCCAGCAGCTTGTCAACGGGGAGGCAAGAGACCCAGTACTTC | CASSLSTGRQETQYF
. | . | 12 | TRBJ2-7 | TRBV5-1 | TGCGCCAGCAGCTTGAGTTCCTACGAGCAGTACTTC | CASSLSSYEQYF
. | few | 12 | TRBJ1-1 | TRBV10-3 | TGTGCCGCCGGACATCGGAACACTGAAGCTTTCTTT | CAAGHRNTEAFF
. | . | 17 | TRBJ1-5 | TRBV23-1 | TGCGCCAGCAGTCAATCGCAGGGGATCTGTGGAAATCAGCCCCAGCATTTT | CASSQSQGICGNQPQHF
. | . | 12 | TRBJ2-5 | TRBV2 | TGTGCCAGCAAGGGATGGGGAGAGACCCAGTACTTC | CASKGWGETQYF
. | . | 14 | TRBJ1-1 | TRBV15 | TGTGCCACCAGCAGCCCCCAGCGGAACACTGAAGCTTTCTTT | CATSSPQRNTEAFF
TRBD1 | . | 15 | TRBJ1-2 | TRBV9 | TGTGCCAGCAGCGCTGACAGGGGTTCAGGGTATGGCTACACCTTC | CASSADRGSGYGYTF
. | . | 15 | TRBJ1-1 | TRBV21-1 | TGTGCCAGCAGATCCCTGTGGGTTTGGGACACTGAAGCTTTCTTT | CASRSLWVWDTEAFF
. | few | 15 | TRBJ1-1 | TRBV4-3 | TGCGCCAGCAGCCAAGGACAGGTGGGGGGCACTGAAGCTTTCTTT | CASSQGQVGGTEAFF
. | few | 14 | TRBJ1-1 | TRBV7-9 | TGTGCCAGCAGCTTTAAGGGCGGGAACACTGAAGCTTTCTTT | CASSFKGGNTEAFF
TRBD2 | many | 15 | TRBJ2-1 | TRBV7-2 | TGTGCCAGCAGCCTAGACTCGGGGGGATACAATGAGCAGTTCTTC | CASSLDSGGYNEQFF
. | . | 10 | TRBJ1-1 | TRBV10-2 | TGCGCCAGCAGTGATTCTCGAGCTTTCTTT | CASSDSRAFF
. | . | 14 | TRBJ1-4 | TRBV18 | TGTGCCAGCTCACCGCCACCGGGTAATGAAAAACTGTTTTTT | CASSPPPGNEKLFF
. | few | 14 | TRBJ2-1 | TRBV10-3 | TGTGCCATCAAAGGCGGGAGCCAGGGGAATGAGCAGTTCTTC | CAIKGGSQGNEQFF
. | few | 15 | TRBJ2-2 | TRBV28 | TGTGCCAGCAGTTTGAGGAGGATGAACACCGGGGAGCTGTTTTTT | CASSLRRMNTGELFF
TRBD1 | few | 15 | TRBJ2-5 | TRBV9 | TGTGCCAGCAGCGTGACCGGGACAGGGAAAGAGACCCAGTACTTC | CASSVTGTGKETQYF
TRBD1 | few | 15 | TRBJ2-2 | TRBV7-3 | TGTGCCAGCAGCTTTAGGGGGCCGAGCACCGGGGAGCTGTTTTTT | CASSFRGPSTGELFF
. | few | 13 | TRBJ1-1 | TRBV18 | TGTGCCAGCTCACCCTTATCAGGTCCCGGTGGTTTCTTT | CASSPLSGPGGFF
TRBD1 | few | 14 | TRBJ2-4 | TRBV7-2 | TGTGCCAGCAGCCACACAGGGGGCAAAAACATTCAGTACTTC | CASSHTGGKNIQYF
. | . | 15 | TRBJ1-5 | TRBV4-2 | TGTGCCAGCAGCCAAGAAGGCAGGCCAGATCAGCCCCAGCATTTT | CASSQEGRPDQPQHF
TRBD2 | . | 18 | TRBJ2-2 | TRBV19 | TGTGCCAGTAGTTTCACCTTTACTAGCGGGGTCGACACCGGGGAGCTGTTTTTT | CASSFTFTSGVDTGELFF
. | . | 14 | TRBJ2-5 | TRBV25-1 | TGTGCCAGCAGTGAATCCAACAGGATGGAGACCCAGTACTTC | CASSESNRMETQYF
. | . | 11 | TRBJ1-1 | TRBV20-1 | TGCAGTGCTAGGAAACAGATTGAAGCTTTCTTT | CSARKQIEAFF
TRBD1 | few | 16 | TRBJ1-4 | TRBV4-1 | TGCGCCAGCAGCCAGACAGGGGGCCCATCTAATGAAAAACTGTTTTTT | CASSQTGGPSNEKLFF
TRBD1 | few | 13 | TRBJ1-5 | TRBV9 | TGTGCCAGCAGCGGGACAGGGGGTCAGCCCCAGCATTTT | CASSGTGGQPQHF
TRBD1 | . | 16 | TRBJ2-1 | TRBV29-1 | TGCAGCGTTGAAGGAATATTTGGACAGGGGCAAAATGAGCAGTTCTTC | CSVEGIFGQGQNEQFF
TRBD2 | few | 18 | TRBJ2-3 | TRBV5-1 | TGCGCCAGCAGCTTGTCACCTAGCGGGGGGCCTAGCACAGATACGCAGTATTTT | CASSLSPSGGPSTDTQYF
. | once | 13 | TRBJ1-6 | TRBV27 | TGTGCCACCAAGACAGGAGCCAATTCACCCCTCCACTTT | CATKTGANSPLHF
. | . | 11 | TRBJ2-3 | TRBV7-2 | TGTGCCAGCAACCGGGGAGATACGCAGTATTTT | CASNRGDTQYF
. | few | 15 | TRBJ2-7 | TRBV6-5 | TGTGCCAGCAAGTTAACAGGGCCAGGCTCCTACGAGCAGTACTTC | CASKLTGPGSYEQYF